Listed here are 23 T cell receptor beta chains from one sample, sequenced in a study of cytomegalovirus exposure and HLA in healthy donors. PCR used 60 Vbeta primers and 13 Jbeta primers. Profiling relied on immunoSEQ multiplex PCR, and the TCRdb table lists in-frame clones only, not all of them. The listing contains some 75,000 clones. Material: PBMCs. These TCRs come from a boy between 10 and 17 years old in good health and CMV-seronegative.

The chain links TRBV19 to TRBJ2-1; 8 nucleotides match TRBD2. CDR1 is LNHDA and CDR2 is SQIVND in the germline V gene (reference sequence). The CDR3 covers 17 residues. With 4 bases clipped from V and 0 bases from J, the junction kept 8 bases outside the gene matches. The CDR3 DNA is TGTGCCAGTAGTAGGGGACTAGGTACAAGCTCCTACAATGAGCAGTTCTTC. This sequence encodes CASSRGLGTSSYNEQFF.

V is TRBV5-1 and J is TRBJ2-5; possible D gene TRBD1, 6 bases. Between the trimmed V and J ends, which lost 3 bases and 5 bases, there was a span of 14 bases. CDR3 length equals 14 residues. The V gene's germline CDR1 is SGHRS and CDR2 YFSETQ. CDR3 amino acids: CASSSPGVGETQYF. The CDR3 DNA follows: TGCGCCAGCAGCTCTCCAGGGGTGGGTGAGACCCAGTACTTC.

The chain recombines TRBV29-1 with TRBJ2-7; 10 positions agree with TRBD1. V lost 1 base to trimming and J lost 2 bases; unmatched junction nucleotides: 8. The CDR3 is made up of 16 amino acids. Germline values: CDR1 SQVTM, CDR2 ANQGSEA. CDR3 residues: CSVEVKQGQGTYEQYF. The CDR3 coding sequence is TGCAGCGTTGAAGTCAAACAGGGACAGGGGACCTACGAGCAGTACTTC.

V and J are TRBV7-2 and TRBJ2-2; 7 bases fit TRBD2. V trimming: 4 bases; J trimming: 4 bases; junction bases outside the gene matches: 6. Germline V gives CDR1 SGHTA, CDR2 FQGNSA. This CDR3 is 15 amino acids long. The CDR3 sequence is CASSSRGGSTGELFF. The DNA of the CDR3 is TGTGCCAGCAGCTCCCGGGGAGGGTCCACCGGGGAGCTGTTTTTT.

V and J are TRBV30 and TRBJ2-5; TRBD1 might be the D (6 bases). Germline-derived CDR1 and CDR2 are GTSNPN and SVGIG (reference sequence). Between the trimmed V and J ends, which lost 2 bases and 4 bases, there was a span of 14 bases. The CDR3 is 14 amino acids. The CDR3 reads CAWSINRDVETQYF. The CDR3 DNA is TGTGCCTGGAGTATAAACAGGGATGTAGAGACCCAGTACTTC. The full variable domain, with the rest looked up from reference TRBV30 and TRBJ2-5, is SQTIHQWPATLVQPVGSPLSLECTVEGTSNPNLYWYRQAAGRGLQLLFYSVGIGQISSEVPQNLSASRPQDRQFILSSKKLLLSDSGFYLCAWSINRDVETQYFGPGTRLLVL.

The rearrangement uses TRBV30 and TRBJ2-3; 7 positions agree with TRBD1. Germline trimming cut 0 bases from V and 2 bases from J; bases unmatched to any gene: 5. The CDR3 runs to 15 residues. CDR1 GTSNPN and CDR2 SVGIG come from the germline V gene (reference sequence). CDR3 region: CAWSVGTVNTDTQYF. In DNA, the CDR3 is TGTGCCTGGAGTGTGGGGACAGTAAACACAGATACGCAGTATTTT.

This chain connects TRBV5-1 to TRBJ1-5; maybe TRBD1 (6 bases). CDR1 and CDR2 from the germline V gene are SGHRS and YFSETQ. The CDR3 runs to 14 residues. V gave up 2 bases and J gave up 7 bases, with 13 bases separating them. CDR3 nucleotide sequence: TGCGCCAGCAGCTTCAGGGGTGGAGAACAGCCCCAGCATTTT. This encodes CASSFRGGEQPQHF.

Here the CDR3 reads CSVAGKGGYEQYF. The CDR3 nucleotides read TGCAGCGTGGCCGGGAAAGGGGGATACGAGCAGTACTTC. The chain combines TRBV29-1 with TRBJ2-7, with D possibly being TRBD1 (6 bases). Germline CDR1 is SQVTM and CDR2 is ANQGSEA. The CDR3 is 13 residues long. Trimming took 6 bases from V and 4 from J, leaving 16 bases between them.

The V call is TRBV30, the J call TRBJ1-1; a possible D gene is TRBD1 (6 bases). Trimming took 3 bases from V and 11 from J, leaving 13 bases between them. CDR3 length: 11 residues. CDR1 and CDR2 (germline): GTSNPN, SVGIG (reference sequence). The CDR3 nucleotides are TGTGCCTGGAGCCAGGACAGTAGCGCTTTCTTT. Encoded protein: CAWSQDSSAFF. The variable domain in full, with the rest retrieved from reference TRBV30 and TRBJ1-1, is SQTIHQWPATLVQPVGSPLSLECTVEGTSNPNLYWYRQAAGRGLQLLFYSVGIGQISSEVPQNLSASRPQDRQFILSSKKLLLSDSGFYLCAWSQDSSAFFGQGTRLTVV.

The V call is TRBV6-1, the J call TRBJ2-7; the match to TRBD1 covers 8 bases. CDR1 is MNHNS, CDR2 SASEGT, per germline. This CDR3 is built from 13 residues. V dropped 8 bases and J dropped 5; count of bases not matched to a gene: 8. The CDR3, as DNA: TGTGCCAGCTCTGACAGGGGTAGCGACGAGCAGTACTTC. It specifies CASSDRGSDEQYF.

This chain joins TRBV5-1 and TRBJ2-1, with 9 nucleotides matching TRBD2. The V and J ends lost 0 bases and 4 bases, in that order; junction bases with no gene match: 5. Germline loops: CDR1 SGHRS, CDR2 YFSETQ. This CDR3 is built from 16 residues. CDR3 nucleotide sequence: TGCGCCAGCAGCTTGGGTTGGGGACTAGCATACAATGAGCAGTTCTTC. Translated: CASSLGWGLAYNEQFF.

This chain connects TRBV19 to TRBJ1-5; no reliable D call. Germline CDR1 is LNHDA and CDR2 is SQIVND (reference sequence). The CDR3 contains 15 residues. V lost 3 bases and J 0 bases, leaving 9 bases between the germline ends. CDR3: CASSISTYSNQPQHF. As DNA, the CDR3 is TGTGCCAGTAGTATCTCCACTTATAGCAATCAGCCCCAGCATTTT.

The chain has TRBV7-9 and TRBJ2-5; 11 nucleotides match TRBD2. Germline values: CDR1 SEHNR, CDR2 FQNEAQ (reference sequence). V lost 6 bases to trimming and J lost 5 bases; unmatched junction nucleotides: 2. The CDR3 contains 13 residues. CDR3 amino acids: CASRASGGETQYF. CDR3 sequence (DNA): TGTGCCAGCAGGGCTAGCGGGGGGGAGACCCAGTACTTC.

This chain uses TRBV6-5 with TRBJ2-7, with D perhaps matching TRBD1 (6 bases). Germline V gene data show CDR1 as MNHEY and CDR2 as SVGAGI. The CDR3 consists of 11 residues. V lost 6 bases and J lost 7, with 10 bases in between. This chain's CDR3 is CASSQGLEQYF. DNA of the CDR3: TGTGCCAGCAGCCAGGGGCTTGAGCAGTACTTC.

V usage is TRBV6-6 and J usage is TRBJ1-2, with D perhaps TRBD1 (6 bases). This CDR3 region has 13 residues. V shed 6 bases and J shed 4 bases, with 12 bases lying between them. CDR1 and CDR2 (germline): MNHNY, SVGAGI (reference sequence). CDR3 nucleotide sequence: TGTGCCAGCAGGGAACAGGGAAGCTATGGCTACACCTTC. Translating it yields CASREQGSYGYTF.

This sequence joins TRBV6-1 and TRBJ1-5, with D unclear. CDR3 length: 15 amino acids. Trimming stripped 1 base from V and 5 bases from J, with 12 bases between. Germline V gives CDR1 MNHNS, CDR2 SASEGT. The CDR3 sequence is CASSEGGEYDQPQHF. The CDR3 nucleotides read TGTGCCAGCAGTGAAGGGGGAGAGTACGATCAGCCCCAGCATTTT.

V is TRBV6-5 and J is TRBJ1-1; TRBD1 matches at 7 bases. V trimming: 6 bases; J trimming: 1 base; junction bases outside the gene matches: 5. Germline assignment: CDR1 MNHEY and CDR2 SVGAGI. The CDR3 sequence is 14 residues long. CDR3 DNA: TGTGCCAGCAGACGACGGACAGGGAACACTGAAGCTTTCTTT. Residues: CASRRRTGNTEAFF.

The V and J genes are TRBV7-9 and TRBJ1-4, with 9 bases fitting TRBD1. This CDR3 contains 18 residues. The trim removed 5 bases at V and 7 bases at J, leaving 17 bases unmatched. Germline V gene data show CDR1 as SEHNR and CDR2 as FQNEAQ (reference sequence). For the CDR3, the DNA is TGTGCCAGCAGCAAAGGGACAGGGAATTTTTTGTTAGGTGAAAAACTGTTTTTT. This gives the protein CASSKGTGNFLLGEKLFF.

This chain connects TRBV2 to TRBJ2-4, with 11 bases that match TRBD2. With V trimmed by 7 bases and J by 0 bases, 5 bases remained unmatched. CDR1 and CDR2 (germline): SNHLY, FYNNEI. The CDR3 loop spans 16 amino acids. This chain's CDR3 is CASTGGLAVAKNIQYF. CDR3 DNA sequence: TGTGCCAGCACAGGGGGACTAGCGGTAGCCAAAAACATTCAGTACTTC.

CDR3 loop: CASREAMGNQPQHF. The CDR3 DNA is TGTGCCAGTAGAGAGGCTATGGGCAATCAGCCCCAGCATTTT. The chain recombines TRBV19 with TRBJ1-5; D gene unclear. The germline V gene has CDR1 LNHDA and CDR2 SQIVND (reference sequence). The CDR3 has 14 residues. V dropped 6 bases and J dropped 2 bases, with 11 bases sitting between them.

V is TRBV9 and J is TRBJ1-4; D is possibly TRBD1 (6 bases). The CDR3 extends over 15 amino acids. Trimming cost V 0 bases and J 7 bases, with 13 bases left between them. CDR1 and CDR2 from the germline V gene are SGDLS and YYNGEE. The CDR3 is CASSVDRDNSEKLFF. The CDR3 nucleotides are TGTGCCAGCAGCGTAGACAGGGACAATTCTGAAAAACTGTTTTTT.

The rearrangement joins TRBV5-6 to TRBJ2-7, with 10 bases fitting TRBD1. The CDR3 length is 15 residues. V was pared by 4 bases and J by 6 bases, with 10 bases of the junction left unmatched. Per the germline V gene, CDR1 is SGHDT and CDR2 is YYEEEE. CDR3 sequence (DNA): TGTGCCAGCAGCGTCTCCGGGACAGGGGCGTCCGAGCAGTACTTC. Translating gives CASSVSGTGASEQYF.

The chain recombines TRBV4-3 with TRBJ2-7; 11 nucleotides align to TRBD2. Germline loops: CDR1 LGHNA, CDR2 YSLEER. The V segment lost 1 base and the J segment 1 base; nucleotides outside the gene matches: 3. The CDR3 runs 16 residues. CDR3 coding DNA: TGCGCCAGCAGCCAAGGGGGACTAGCGGATTCCTACGAGCAGTACTTC. Protein sequence: CASSQGGLADSYEQYF.